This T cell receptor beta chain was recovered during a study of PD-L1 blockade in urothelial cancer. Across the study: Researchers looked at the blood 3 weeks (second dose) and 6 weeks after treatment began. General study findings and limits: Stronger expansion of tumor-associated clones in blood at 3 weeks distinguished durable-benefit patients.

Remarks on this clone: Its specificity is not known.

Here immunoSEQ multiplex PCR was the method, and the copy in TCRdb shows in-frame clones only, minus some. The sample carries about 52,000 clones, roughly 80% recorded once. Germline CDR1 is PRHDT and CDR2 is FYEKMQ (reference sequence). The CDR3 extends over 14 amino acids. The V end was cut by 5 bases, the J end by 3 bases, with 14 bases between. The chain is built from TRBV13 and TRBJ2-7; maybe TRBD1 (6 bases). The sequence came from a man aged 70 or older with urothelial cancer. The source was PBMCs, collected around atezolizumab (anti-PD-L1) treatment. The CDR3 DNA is TGTGCCAGCAGCCGAGAGGGCAGGGGCTACGAGCAGTACTTC. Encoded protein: CASSREGRGYEQYF.